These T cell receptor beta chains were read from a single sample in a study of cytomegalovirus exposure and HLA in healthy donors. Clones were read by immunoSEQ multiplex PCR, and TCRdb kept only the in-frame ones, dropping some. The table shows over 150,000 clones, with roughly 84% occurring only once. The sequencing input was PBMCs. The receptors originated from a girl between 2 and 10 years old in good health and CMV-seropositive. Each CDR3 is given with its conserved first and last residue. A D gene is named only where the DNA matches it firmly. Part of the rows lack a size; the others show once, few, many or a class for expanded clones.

TGTGCCAGCAGCTTGTCCGGGGGGCCGAATGGCTACACCTTC CASSLSGGPNGYTF TRBV5-5 - TRBJ1-2 -
TGTGCCAGCAGCCCAGATACAGGGGTGTATGGAAACACCATATATTTT CASSPDTGVYGNTIYF TRBV11-2 TRBD1 TRBJ1-3 -
TGTGCCAGCAGTATTACAGGGGTGGGCAATCAGCCCCAGCATTTT CASSITGVGNQPQHF TRBV28 TRBD1 TRBJ1-5 -
TGTGCCAGCAGCCAAGGACGGACTTCAAAAACCCAGTACTTC CASSQGRTSKTQYF TRBV4-2 - TRBJ2-5 -
TGTGCCAGCAGCTCGCGGACTAGCGGGGGAAACAATGAGCAGTTCTTC CASSSRTSGGNNEQFF TRBV5-8 TRBD2 TRBJ2-1 -
TGTGCCAGCAGCTTAAGCGGCAGCATGAACACTGAAGCTTTCTTT CASSLSGSMNTEAFF TRBV11-2 - TRBJ1-1 -
TGCGCCAGCAGCCGCACACAAAGGGAGAGGTACAATGAGCAGTTCTTC CASSRTQRERYNEQFF TRBV4-1 - TRBJ2-1 -
TGCGCCAGCAGCGGGCAACAGGGAAGGCAAGAGACCCAGTACTTC CASSGQQGRQETQYF TRBV5-1 - TRBJ2-5 -
TGTGCCAGCAGTTTTCATGGGGGGGCTGGGTACGAGCAGTACTTC CASSFHGGAGYEQYF TRBV6-1 - TRBJ2-7 -
TGTGCCAGCAGCTTAGTCCCCTCTGAGCAGTTCTTC CASSLVPSEQFF TRBV7-8 - TRBJ2-1 -
TGTGCCAGCAATAGGGGTACTGAAGCTTTCTTT CASNRGTEAFF TRBV28 - TRBJ1-1 -
TGTGCCTGGAGTGTAATTGCGGGTGACAAGGAGTTCTTC CAWSVIAGDKEFF TRBV30 - TRBJ2-1 -
TGTGCCAGCAGCCCCCGACAGGGCGCAGATACGCAGTATTTT CASSPRQGADTQYF TRBV7-6 TRBD1 TRBJ2-3 -
TGTGCCAGCAGTCTTCTATCGGGGGACACCATATATTTT CASSLLSGDTIYF TRBV28 - TRBJ1-3 once
TGTGCCAGCAGCCAACTAGCGGGAGGAGCTGAGCAGTTCTTC CASSQLAGGAEQFF TRBV11-2 TRBD2 TRBJ2-1 -
TGTGCCAGCAGTTTAGGGCGATTTCGGGAAAACACCATATATTTT CASSLGRFRENTIYF TRBV28 - TRBJ1-3 few
TGCGCCAGCAGACGGGTGTATCAGGGGCGAAAAGTGAATGGCTACACCTTC CASRRVYQGRKVNGYTF TRBV5-1 - TRBJ1-2 few
TGTGCCAGCAGTGAGAACCCCTTTGACTACGGCTCGGGGTTTCAGTACTTC CASSENPFDYGSGFQYF TRBV6-1 - TRBJ2-4 once
TGTGCCATCAGTGATTTACCAGCGGGAGGCGAGCAGTACTTC CAISDLPAGGEQYF TRBV10-3 TRBD2 TRBJ2-7 -
TGCGCCAGCAGCTGGGGCAGGGTGGATGAAAAACTGTTTTTT CASSWGRVDEKLFF TRBV5-1 - TRBJ1-4 -
TGTGCCACCACAGGGGAAGGTGCCGGGGAGCTGTTTTTT CATTGEGAGELFF TRBV7-9 TRBD1 TRBJ2-2 -
TGCGCCAGCAGACAGCAGGGTCGATCTGACACTGAAGCTTTCTTT CASRQQGRSDTEAFF TRBV5-1 - TRBJ1-1 -
TGTGCCAGCAGCTTGGGAGGTCCAGGGGGGGGCTACACCTTC CASSLGGPGGGYTF TRBV5-4 TRBD1 TRBJ1-2 -
TGTGCCAGCTCACCAATTTTCCGGGGGAGCTCCTACGAGCAGTACTTC CASSPIFRGSSYEQYF TRBV18 - TRBJ2-7 -
TGTGCCAGCAGTCGACAGGGTACCGAGACCCAGTACTTC CASSRQGTETQYF TRBV2 TRBD1 TRBJ2-5 -
TGTGCCAGCAGCTCACGCAGTGCGGCTCTAGCCAAAAACATTCAGTACTTC CASSSRSAALAKNIQYF TRBV5-4 - TRBJ2-4 -
TGTGCCAGCAGTGGGGAACCCAGGGGGGCGGCCTACGAGCAGTACTTC CASSGEPRGAAYEQYF TRBV2 - TRBJ2-7 -
TGTGCCAGCAGCCCCGTCTCAGGGCAGCCCCAGCATTTT CASSPVSGQPQHF TRBV5-6 - TRBJ1-5 -
TGTGCCTGGAGTGCCCCCGGATTACAGGGTACCTCTGGTGAGCAGTTCTTC CAWSAPGLQGTSGEQFF TRBV30 - TRBJ2-1 -
TGTGCCAGCAGCCAAGTAAGTTCCGGTCACGGTGAGCAGTTCTTC CASSQVSSGHGEQFF TRBV4-2 - TRBJ2-1 -
TGTGCCTTTTACAGTGATAATGAAAAACTGTTTTTT CAFYSDNEKLFF TRBV30 - TRBJ1-4 -
TGTGCCAGCAGCAAAGGGCAGGGTTACGGCTACACCTTC CASSKGQGYGYTF TRBV21-1 - TRBJ1-2 once
TGTGCCAGCAGCCCAAGCAGGACGGGAGGACTCAGGGAGCAGTACTTC CASSPSRTGGLREQYF TRBV7-6 TRBD2 TRBJ2-7 -
TGTGCCTGGAGTGTGAGGCGGGGGGCCCAGGATGGCAATCAGCCCCAGCATTTT CAWSVRRGAQDGNQPQHF TRBV30 - TRBJ1-5 -
TGTGCCAGTAGTATATTTTTTGGGATTAGCGGGAAAACCTACGAGCAGTACTTC CASSIFFGISGKTYEQYF TRBV19 TRBD2 TRBJ2-7 -